Listed here are 28 T cell receptor beta chains from one sample, sequenced in a study of shared clonotypes between healthy human individuals. TCRdb's copy holds only in-frame clones and misses some; the assay was immunoSEQ multiplex PCR. The sample carries just over 2,000,000 clones, over 85% recorded once. The source material was naive CD4+ T cells sorted from blood. The subset denotes: CD45RA+ positively selected. These receptors came from a man between 18 and 29 years old in good health.

This clone occurred once. V usage is TRBV23-1 and J usage is TRBJ2-7; D perhaps matches TRBD2 (6 bases). TRBV23-1 is an ORF, and what it does is uncertain. The V end was cut by 1 base, the J end by 3 bases, with 25 bases between. The CDR3 length is 19 residues. The CDR3 coding sequence is TGCGCCAGCAGTCAATTTGGTCCCACCCCGGGGGAGTCCGGCTACGAGCAGTACTTC. Translated, it gives CASSQFGPTPGESGYEQYF.

This clone was counted once. CDR3 in amino acids: CASSPGLGGRATDTQYF. The DNA for the CDR3 is TGTGCCAGCAGCCCGGGATTGGGCGGGAGGGCCACAGATACGCAGTATTTT. The chain is built from TRBV7-2 and TRBJ2-3, with TRBD2 matching over 9 bases. The CDR3 is made up of 17 amino acids. Germline CDR1 is SGHTA and CDR2 is FQGNSA. V dropped 5 bases and J dropped 2; count of bases not matched to a gene: 11.

This clone was seen only once. A clone one base away is much larger, so this may be a read error. The rearrangement links TRBV6-4 to TRBJ2-7; no clear D gene. Germline-derived CDR1 and CDR2 are MRHNA and SNTAGT. This CDR3 has 14 residues. The CDR3 nucleotides read TGTGCCAGCAGTTACGTCGGAAGCTCCTACGAGCAGCACTTC. Its translation is CASSYVGSSYEQHF.

This sequence joins TRBV30 and TRBJ2-5, with D tentatively TRBD1 or TRBD2 (5 bases each). CDR3 length: 13 residues. V was cut by 6 bases and J by 2 bases, with 13 bases left in between. The germline V gene encodes CDR1 GTSNPN and CDR2 SVGIG (reference sequence). The CDR3 bases are TGTGCCTGCTTCCGGGACCCACAAGAGACCCAGTACTTC. It is translated as CACFRDPQETQYF.

Concerning this clone: At the DNA level, this CDR3 is encoded by other sequences in the same sample as well. This chain uses TRBV19 with TRBJ2-7; D perhaps matches TRBD2 (5 bases). The CDR3 length is 14 residues. Trimming took 0 bases from V and 3 from J, leaving 9 bases between them. The V gene's germline CDR1 is LNHDA and CDR2 SQIVND (reference sequence). The CDR3 loop is CASSIEAGNYEQYF. The CDR3 coding sequence is TGTGCCAGTAGTATAGAGGCCGGGAACTACGAGCAGTACTTC.

The V gene is TRBV4-1, the J gene TRBJ2-7; D is perhaps TRBD2 (6 bases). V was clipped by 1 base and J by 5 bases, with 18 bases between them. Per germline, CDR1 MGHRA and CDR2 YSYEKL. This CDR3 region has 16 residues. In nucleotides, the CDR3 is TGCGCCAGCAGCCAAGGGGGGGTTAGCGTAGCCCACGAGCAGTACTTC. Translating it yields CASSQGGVSVAHEQYF.

In this sample, this clone turned up once. The chain links TRBV10-3 to TRBJ2-7; 7 bases agree with TRBD2. The CDR3 is made up of 13 amino acids. Germline CDR1 is ENHRY and CDR2 is SYGVKD. The trim removed 6 bases at V and 3 bases at J, leaving 5 bases unmatched. CDR3: CAISDASGYEQYF. The CDR3 DNA reads TGTGCCATCAGCGATGCTAGCGGCTACGAGCAGTACTTC.

This chain links TRBV19 with TRBJ2-2; 8 bases line up with TRBD2. The V gene's germline CDR1 is LNHDA and CDR2 SQIVND (reference sequence). The CDR3 loop spans 15 amino acids. The CDR3 spells CATHDGGANTGELFF. The CDR3 DNA reads as TGTGCAACCCACGACGGGGGGGCAAACACCGGGGAGCTGTTTTTT.

The V and J genes are TRBV11-3 and TRBJ2-5, with a weak D call TRBD1 (7 bases). Germline V CDR1 and CDR2: SGHNT, YENEEA. The V gene lost 4 bases and the J gene lost 7 bases, with 13 bases spanning the gap. The CDR3 is 13 residues long. The CDR3 loop is CASSSGAGGTQYF. As DNA, the CDR3 is TGTGCCAGCAGCTCGGGGGCAGGGGGGACCCAGTACTTC.

This chain links TRBV6-5 with TRBJ2-7; 10 bases agree with TRBD1. The CDR3 sequence is 13 residues long. Looked up from germline, CDR1 is MNHEY and CDR2 is SVGAGI. The ends lost 7 bases at V and 6 bases at J; junction bases unmatched: 6. The CDR3 spells CASTGTGAGEQYF. For the CDR3, the DNA is TGTGCCAGCACCGGGACAGGGGCAGGCGAGCAGTACTTC.

The chain joins TRBV19 to TRBJ2-7, with D uncertain. This CDR3 has 14 amino acids. With 7 bases removed from V and 2 bases from J, the gap between germline ends came to 15 bases. CDR1 and CDR2 from the germline V gene are LNHDA and SQIVND (reference sequence). The CDR3 DNA is TGTGCCAGTACCGTGTCGGCGAACGCCTACGAGCAGTACTTC. This codes for CASTVSANAYEQYF.

As regards this clone: This specimen includes other DNA sequences encoding the same CDR3. CDR3 nucleotide sequence: TGTGCCAGCAGTTTAAACAGGGGTTATGGCTACACCTTC. Protein: CASSLNRGYGYTF. The chain has TRBV28 and TRBJ1-2; 7 bases line up with TRBD1. V lost 2 bases and J lost 5; bases outside the gene matches: 2. Germline V CDR1 and CDR2: MDHEN, SYDVKM. The CDR3 is 13 amino acids.

V gene TRBV7-2 combines with J gene TRBJ2-2; 7 nucleotides agree with TRBD2. CDR3 size: 15 residues. The V and J ends lost 3 bases and 1 base, in that order; junction bases with no gene match: 2. Germline V gives CDR1 SGHTA, CDR2 FQGNSA. CDR3 bases: TGTGCCAGCAGCTTCAGCGGGAAGAACACCGGGGAGCTGTTTTTT. It codes for CASSFSGKNTGELFF.

The chain recombines TRBV7-2 with TRBJ1-2; 11 nucleotides match TRBD1. CDR1 SGHTA and CDR2 FQGNSA come from the germline V gene. V was clipped by 4 bases and J by 6 bases; unmatched bases: 7. The CDR3 consists of 15 residues. The CDR3 loop reads CASSSGQGDWDGYTF. CDR3 DNA sequence: TGTGCCAGCAGCTCGGGACAGGGGGATTGGGATGGCTACACCTTC.

This chain connects TRBV7-2 to TRBJ2-5; possibly TRBD1 for D (6 bases). The CDR3 sequence is 15 residues long. CDR1 and CDR2 (germline): SGHTA, FQGNSA. V was trimmed by 4 bases and J by 3 bases, leaving 15 bases between them. CDR3 region: CASSSMTGLKETQYF. The CDR3 DNA sequence: TGTGCCAGCAGCTCGATGACAGGATTAAAAGAGACCCAGTACTTC.

The V and J genes are TRBV11-2 and TRBJ2-2, with D unresolved. The ends were cut back, 5 bases at V and 0 bases at J, with 7 bases in the middle. This CDR3 region has 14 residues. The germline CDR1 and CDR2 sequences are SGHAT and FQNNGV. The CDR3 spells CASSPTANTGELFF. CDR3 coding DNA: TGTGCCAGCAGCCCGACTGCGAACACCGGGGAGCTGTTTTTT.

Here the CDR3 reads CASSIGRRDEAFF. DNA for the CDR3: TGTGCCAGTAGTATAGGGCGGCGGGATGAAGCTTTCTTT. This rearrangement joins TRBV19 to TRBJ1-1, with D uncertain. V was pared by 1 base and J by 7 bases, with 10 bases between. CDR3 length equals 13 residues. The germline gives CDR1 LNHDA, CDR2 SQIVND (reference sequence).

This sequence joins TRBV13 and TRBJ2-4, with TRBD1 matching over 7 bases. V shed 5 bases and J 0 bases; nucleotides not matched to a gene: 7. The germline gives CDR1 PRHDT, CDR2 FYEKMQ (reference sequence). CDR3 size: 16 residues. The CDR3 sequence is CASSQGTALAKNIQYF. CDR3 DNA sequence: TGTGCCAGCAGCCAAGGGACAGCTCTAGCCAAAAACATTCAGTACTTC.

This clone showed up just once. The rearrangement uses TRBV27 and TRBJ2-6, with D possibly TRBD1 on 6 matching bases. V was trimmed by 5 bases and J by 0 bases, leaving 20 bases between them. This CDR3 is 19 amino acids long. From germline, CDR1 is MNHEY and CDR2 SMNVEV (reference sequence). The CDR3 DNA follows: TGTGCCAGCAGTCCGTCGGCACAGGGTATCATCTCTGGGGCCAACGTCCTGACTTTC. As protein: CASSPSAQGIISGANVLTF.

The V call is TRBV5-1, the J call TRBJ1-4; D ambiguous. The CDR3 loop spans 14 amino acids. Germline V gene lookup returns CDR1 SGHRS and CDR2 YFSETQ. Trimming removed 0 bases at V and 8 bases at J, with 11 bases between. DNA for the CDR3: TGCGCCAGCAGCTTGGACGCGGAGGGCGAAAAACTGTTTTTT. Its protein product is CASSLDAEGEKLFF.

The V gene is TRBV28, the J gene TRBJ2-5; D perhaps matches TRBD1 (5 bases). CDR3 length: 15 residues. Trimming cost V 5 bases and J 4 bases, with 17 bases left between them. Germline loops: CDR1 MDHEN, CDR2 SYDVKM. In DNA form, the CDR3 reads TGTGCCAGCAGTCCAGCAGGGTCAAAGGTAGAGACCCAGTACTTC. This gives the protein CASSPAGSKVETQYF.

The count of this clone is one. V is TRBV5-4 and J is TRBJ1-1, with 7 bases fitting TRBD1. The V and J ends lost 4 bases and 0 bases, in that order; junction bases with no gene match: 3. This CDR3 spans 14 amino acids. CDR1 and CDR2 from the germline V gene are SGHNT and YYREEE (reference sequence). The CDR3 nucleotides are TGTGCCAGCAGCCGGGACAGCATGAACACTGAAGCTTTCTTT. Translation gives CASSRDSMNTEAFF.

The chain uses TRBV19 and TRBJ2-2, with 10 bases aligning to TRBD2. The length of the CDR3 is 16 residues. Germline values: CDR1 LNHDA, CDR2 SQIVND (reference sequence). V lost 3 bases, J lost 5 bases, and 6 bases stayed unmatched. CDR3 bases: TGTGCCAGTAGTATCCCTAGCGGGAGTAATACCGGGGAGCTGTTTTTT. Its translation: CASSIPSGSNTGELFF.

The rearrangement uses TRBV15 and TRBJ2-2, with 8 nucleotides matching TRBD1. The junction had 2 bases not matched to a gene; V was cut back by 1 base and J by 4 bases. This CDR3 is built from 15 residues. CDR1 LNHNV and CDR2 YYDKDF come from the germline V gene (reference sequence). Written as DNA, the CDR3 is TGTGCCACCAGCAGAGGGGGACAGGCCACCGGGGAGCTGTTTTTT. Amino acids: CATSRGGQATGELFF. Full variable domain (outside the CDR3, taken from reference TRBV15 and TRBJ2-2): DAMVIQNPRYQVTQFGKPVTLSCSQTLNHNVMYWYQQKSSQAPKLLFHYYDKDFNNEADTPDNFQSRRPNTSFCFLDIRSPGLGDTAMYLCATSRGGQATGELFFGEGSRLTVL.

This sequence joins TRBV5-1 and TRBJ2-3, with 9 bases fitting TRBD2. The germline V gene has CDR1 SGHRS and CDR2 YFSETQ. The CDR3 length is 16 residues. Trimming cost V 0 bases and J 5 bases; bases outside gene matches: 7. Here the CDR3 DNA reads TGCGCCAGCAGCTTGGCCTGGCTAGCGGGAATAGATACGCAGTATTTT. Amino acid sequence: CASSLAWLAGIDTQYF.

The genes are TRBV5-1 and TRBJ2-7, with D possibly called TRBD1 or TRBD2 (5 bases each). With 4 bases removed from V and 2 bases from J, the gap between germline ends came to 16 bases. The CDR3 has 15 amino acids. Germline V gene data show CDR1 as SGHRS and CDR2 as YFSETQ. CDR3 bases: TGCGCCAGCAGCCCTGTGGGGACGGCTACCTACGAGCAGTACTTC. This codes for CASSPVGTATYEQYF.

This chain links TRBV5-1 with TRBJ1-6; D perhaps matches TRBD1 (5 bases). The ends were cut back, 4 bases at V and 5 bases at J, with 16 bases in the middle. CDR1 is SGHRS and CDR2 is YFSETQ in the germline V gene. This CDR3 comprises 16 residues. CDR3 loop: CASSPGLTKDNSPLHF. CDR3 nucleotides: TGCGCCAGCAGCCCGGGACTCACGAAGGATAATTCACCCCTCCACTTT.

This clone was observed once. The V call is TRBV9, the J call TRBJ2-5; 7 bases agree with TRBD1. The CDR3 has 14 amino acids. The germline CDR1 and CDR2 sequences are SGDLS and YYNGEE. The J segment lost 5 bases and the V segment lost 0 bases, leaving 4 bases of the junction unmatched. The CDR3 spells CASSVASRGETQYF. The CDR3 DNA is TGTGCCAGCAGCGTAGCTTCCAGGGGGGAGACCCAGTACTTC. Using reference TRBV9 and TRBJ2-5 for the parts outside the CDR3, the full variable domain is DSGVTQTPKHLITATGQRVTLRCSPRSGDLSVYWYQQSLDQGLQFLIQYYNGEERAKGNILERFSAQQFPDLHSELNLSSLELGDSALYFCASSVASRGETQYFGPGTRLLVL.